The 27 T cell receptor beta chains presented below share a single source sample, sequenced in a study of blood T cell repertoires in COVID-19. Profiling relied on immunoSEQ multiplex PCR, and the TCRdb table lists in-frame clones only, not all of them. Among over 200,000 clones listed, under 90% were seen once. Material: peripheral blood. Receptors originate from a woman between 40 and 50 years old with active or convalescent COVID-19.

V is TRBV4-2 and J is TRBJ2-1; 12 positions match TRBD2. This CDR3 is 18 amino acids long. Germline values: CDR1 LGHNA, CDR2 YNFKEQ. V trimming: 3 bases; J trimming: 8 bases; junction bases outside the gene matches: 14. The CDR3 nucleotides read TGTGCCAGCAGCCACTTAAGCCCCACTAGCGGGGGGTCTTATGAGCAGTTCTTC. It yields the protein CASSHLSPTSGGSYEQFF.

J is TRBJ1-2 and V is TRBV24-1, with D possibly matching TRBD1 (5 bases). CDR3 length: 13 residues. Per the germline V gene, CDR1 is KGHDR and CDR2 is SFDVKD. Deletions cut 4 bases from V and 6 bases from J, with 11 bases between. The CDR3 DNA reads TGTGCCACCAGTGACCCGGGGGACCATGGCTACACCTTC. It is translated as CATSDPGDHGYTF.

A single count supports this clone. V gene TRBV6-5 combines with J gene TRBJ2-7, with D uncertain. Deletions cut 11 bases from V and 2 bases from J, with 19 bases between. CDR3 length equals 14 residues. In germline, CDR1 is MNHEY, CDR2 SVGAGI. CDR3 protein: CASERPNGPYEQYF. Written as DNA, the CDR3 is TGTGCCTCGGAGCGCCCTAACGGCCCCTACGAGCAGTACTTC.

The CDR3: CASSYDRGRSHGYTF. In DNA form, the CDR3 reads TGCGCCAGCAGCTACGACAGGGGGCGATCTCATGGCTACACCTTC. The chain employs TRBV5-1 and TRBJ1-2; 10 bases are a match to TRBD1. The germline V gene has CDR1 SGHRS and CDR2 YFSETQ. J gave up 6 bases and V 3 bases, and 8 bases lay outside the gene matches. This CDR3 comprises 15 residues. Looking up the rest from reference TRBV5-1 and TRBJ1-2 gives the full variable domain: KAGVTQTPRYLIKTRGQQVTLSCSPISGHRSVSWYQQTPGQGLQFLFEYFSETQRNKGNFPGRFSGRQFSNSRSEMNVSTLELGDSALYLCASSYDRGRSHGYTFGSGTRLTVV.

The chain's CDR3 is CASSLGTEGSNQPQHF. The CDR3 nucleotides read TGTGCCAGCAGCTTAGGGACGGAGGGCAGCAATCAGCCCCAGCATTTT. The chain combines TRBV7-6 with TRBJ1-5; D not resolved. Trimming pared 1 base from V and 1 base from J, leaving 11 bases between. CDR3 length: 16 amino acids. Germline V gives CDR1 SGHVS, CDR2 FNYEAQ. The complete variable domain, with remaining parts taken from reference TRBV7-6 and TRBJ1-5, reads GAGVSQSPRYKVTKRGQDVALRCDPISGHVSLYWYRQALGQGPEFLTYFNYEAQQDKSGLPNDRFSAERPEGSISTLTIQRTEQRDSAMYRCASSLGTEGSNQPQHFGDGTRLSIL.

The rearrangement joins TRBV3-1 (or the pseudogene TRBV3-2) to TRBJ2-2, with D unresolved. This CDR3 has 16 residues. With 1 base removed from V and 6 bases from J, the gap between germline ends came to 15 bases. The germline V gene encodes CDR1 LGHDT and CDR2 YNNKEL (reference sequence). The CDR3 reads CASSQASWAIPGELFF. CDR3 nucleotides: TGTGCCAGCAGCCAAGCGAGCTGGGCTATTCCCGGGGAGCTGTTTTTT.

The chain joins TRBV30 to TRBJ2-1; 9 bases align to TRBD2. Germline V gene sequence: CDR1 GTSNPN, CDR2 SVGIG (reference sequence). The ends lost 1 base at V and 7 bases at J; junction bases unmatched: 5. CDR3 length equals 14 residues. The CDR3 here is CAWSESSGTNEQFF. In DNA form, the CDR3 reads TGTGCCTGGAGTGAATCTAGCGGGACTAATGAGCAGTTCTTC.

V and J are TRBV6-6 and TRBJ2-1; 11 bases are shared with TRBD2. This CDR3 contains 16 residues. Per the germline V gene, CDR1 is MNHNY and CDR2 is SVGAGI (reference sequence). V shed 0 bases, J shed 7 bases, and the junction held 5 bases outside the gene matches. As DNA, the CDR3 is TGTGCCAGCAGTTACTCGCGACTAGCGGGACGAAATGAGCAGTTCTTC. It yields the protein CASSYSRLAGRNEQFF.

This clone has just a few counts. The rearrangement uses TRBV29-1 and TRBJ2-6, with 7 bases aligning to TRBD1. The germline V gene encodes CDR1 SQVTM and CDR2 ANQGSEA. There are 16 residues in the CDR3. Unmatched junction bases numbered 5, after V lost 3 bases and J lost 0 bases. The CDR3 nucleotides read TGCAGCGTTGATCGGGACAGCCGCTCTGGGGCCAACGTCCTGACTTTC. It yields the protein CSVDRDSRSGANVLTF.

The chain has TRBV11-2 and TRBJ2-2; 7 bases are shared with TRBD2. CDR1 is SGHAT and CDR2 is FQNNGV in the germline V gene. V dropped 5 bases and J dropped 7; count of bases not matched to a gene: 10. CDR3 size: 15 residues. CDR3 in DNA: TGTGCCAGCAGCCCCGGGGGGAAGGGAGGCGGGGAGCTGTTTTTT. As protein: CASSPGGKGGGELFF.

As to this clone: One junction end does not reproduce the germline sequence, and a read error may be involved. CDR3 sequence (DNA): TGTGCCAGCAGTAAAGAGACAGGCTTGAATACTGAAGCTTTCTTT. This sequence encodes CASSKETGLNTEAFF. The chain links TRBV27 to TRBJ1-1; D perhaps matches TRBD1 (6 bases). Germline CDR1 MNHEY, CDR2 SMNVEV (reference sequence). The length of the CDR3 is 15 residues.

The chain joins TRBV25-1 to TRBJ1-1; 7 bases line up with TRBD1. V was clipped by 6 bases and J by 1 base; unmatched bases: 8. Germline V CDR1 and CDR2: MGHDK, SYGVNS. CDR3 length equals 15 residues. CDR3 in DNA: TGTGCCAGCAGGCCATTGACAGGGCCGAACACTGAAGCTTTCTTT. This sequence encodes CASRPLTGPNTEAFF.

The chain uses TRBV3-1 (or the pseudogene TRBV3-2) and TRBJ1-2, with D perhaps matching TRBD1 (6 bases). Trimming left V 0 bases short and J 7 bases short, with 12 bases between. The CDR3 spans 14 residues. CDR1 is LGHDT, CDR2 YNNKEL, per germline (reference sequence). CDR3 sequence reads: CASSQDRGAGGYTF. The CDR3, as DNA: TGTGCCAGCAGCCAAGACAGGGGCGCCGGTGGCTACACCTTC.

The count of this clone is one. The chain uses TRBV15 and TRBJ1-1; D is possibly TRBD1 (5 bases). Germline assignment: CDR1 LNHNV and CDR2 YYDKDF (reference sequence). V was cut by 5 bases and J by 5 bases, with 18 bases left in between. The CDR3 has 15 residues. As DNA, the CDR3 is TGTGCCACCAGCCCGGAGGGGACGGCGGGGACTGAAGCTTTCTTT. Translated: CATSPEGTAGTEAFF. The entire variable domain, with the rest obtained from reference TRBV15 and TRBJ1-1, is as follows: DAMVIQNPRYQVTQFGKPVTLSCSQTLNHNVMYWYQQKSSQAPKLLFHYYDKDFNNEADTPDNFQSRRPNTSFCFLDIRSPGLGDTAMYLCATSPEGTAGTEAFFGQGTRLTVV.

This clone was seen a single time. CDR3 in DNA: TGTGCCAGCAGCTTACTAGCGGGGGGGCCCCGGGCCCAGTACTTC. As protein: CASSLLAGGPRAQYF. This chain joins TRBV11-3 and TRBJ2-5, with TRBD2 matching 12 bases. With 2 bases clipped from V and 9 bases from J, the junction kept 7 bases outside the gene matches. The CDR3 has 15 residues. The germline gives CDR1 SGHNT, CDR2 YENEEA.

This rearrangement joins TRBV7-9 to TRBJ1-1; 8 bases fit TRBD1. The germline V gene encodes CDR1 SEHNR and CDR2 FQNEAQ (reference sequence). The trim removed 2 bases at V and 5 bases at J, leaving 4 bases unmatched. There are 14 residues in the CDR3. The DNA for the CDR3 is TGTGCCAGCAGCTTATACGACAGGGGAACTGAAGCTTTCTTT. It yields the protein CASSLYDRGTEAFF. The variable domain in full, completed from reference TRBV7-9 and TRBJ1-1, reads DTGVSQNPRHKITKRGQNVTFRCDPISEHNRLYWYRQTLGQGPEFLTYFQNEAQLEKSRLLSDRFSAERPKGSFSTLEIQRTEQGDSAMYLCASSLYDRGTEAFFGQGTRLTVV.

This chain joins TRBV6-1 and TRBJ1-1, with a tentative D call TRBD1 (5 bases). V was shortened by 3 bases and J by 5 bases, with 13 bases between the two germline ends. There are 14 residues in the CDR3. CDR1 and CDR2 (germline): MNHNS, SASEGT. The CDR3 loop is CASSELRYRTEAFF. The CDR3, as DNA: TGTGCCAGCAGTGAGTTGAGGTACAGGACTGAAGCTTTCTTT.

In nucleotides, the CDR3 is TGTGCCAGCAGTCCCGACAGGGTGTATGAAAAACTGTTTTTT. Translating it yields CASSPDRVYEKLFF. This chain connects TRBV27 to TRBJ1-4; 7 bases are shared with TRBD1. Germline V lookup: CDR1 MNHEY, CDR2 SMNVEV (reference sequence). V was pared by 5 bases and J by 6 bases, with 6 bases of the junction left unmatched. The CDR3 sequence is 14 residues long.

The chain has TRBV9 and TRBJ2-2, with D possibly being TRBD2 (5 bases). The germline V gene has CDR1 SGDLS and CDR2 YYNGEE. CDR3 length equals 12 residues. The V and J ends lost 3 bases and 9 bases respectively, with 9 bases between them. CDR3 bases: TGTGCCAGCAGCGCTGGAGGTAGGGAGCTGTTTTTT. Its translation is CASSAGGRELFF.

This clone came up a few times. The gene calls are TRBV9 and TRBJ2-7; the D gene is possibly TRBD2 (6 bases). The germline V gene encodes CDR1 SGDLS and CDR2 YYNGEE. V was trimmed by 3 bases and J by 2 bases, leaving 12 bases between them. The CDR3 has 14 residues. DNA of the CDR3: TGTGCCAGCAGCGGGCGGCCGGGGGCCTACGAGCAGTACTTC. This encodes CASSGRPGAYEQYF.

The V gene is TRBV18, the J gene TRBJ2-7; D is possibly TRBD2 (6 bases). CDR1 and CDR2 (germline): KGHSH, LQKENI. V was trimmed by 0 bases and J by 9 bases, leaving 18 bases between them. The CDR3 runs 15 residues. The CDR3 spells CASSPPGTPLRRQYF. As DNA, the CDR3 is TGTGCCAGCTCACCACCCGGGACTCCCCTAAGACGGCAGTACTTC. The whole variable domain, filled in from reference TRBV18 and TRBJ2-7, reads NAGVMQNPRHLVRRRGQEARLRCSPMKGHSHVYWYRQLPEEGLKFMVYLQKENIIDESGMPKERFSAEFPKEGPSILRIQQVVRGDSAAYFCASSPPGTPLRRQYFGPGTRLTVT.

In this sample, this clone turned up once. The rearrangement uses TRBV19 and TRBJ1-2, with D uncertain. The germline V gene has CDR1 LNHDA and CDR2 SQIVND (reference sequence). V was clipped by 4 bases and J by 1 base, with 13 bases between them. The CDR3 totals 15 residues. The CDR3 DNA follows: TGTGCCAGTAGTAAGGACGGGAAAGTTAACTATGGCTACACCTTC. Translation gives CASSKDGKVNYGYTF.

At least ten counts were recorded for this clone. The chain joins TRBV6-5 to TRBJ2-1, with 9 bases fitting TRBD1. CDR1 and CDR2 (germline): MNHEY, SVGAGI. The CDR3 has 14 residues. The junction had 6 bases not matched to a gene; V was cut back by 4 bases and J by 8 bases. Here the CDR3 reads CASSWTGDLDEQFF. In DNA, the CDR3 is TGTGCCAGCAGTTGGACAGGGGATTTGGATGAGCAGTTCTTC.

The rearrangement links TRBV20-1 to TRBJ2-7; no clear D. This CDR3 has 10 residues. CDR1 is DFQATT and CDR2 is SNEGSKA in the germline V gene (reference sequence). V was trimmed by 5 bases and J by 4 bases, leaving 6 bases between them. The CDR3 here is CSALEYEQYF. CDR3 in DNA: TGCAGTGCTCTAGAATACGAGCAGTACTTC.

This clone showed up just once. V gene TRBV5-1 combines with J gene TRBJ1-5; no firm D call. Germline V gene sequence: CDR1 SGHRS, CDR2 YFSETQ. This CDR3 contains 14 residues. V was cut by 0 bases and J by 3 bases, with 7 bases left in between. CDR3 residues: CASSLDRSNQPQHF. The CDR3 bases are TGCGCCAGCAGCTTGGACAGATCCAATCAGCCCCAGCATTTT.

V usage is TRBV28 and J usage is TRBJ1-1; no definite D call. The CDR3 covers 12 residues. CDR1 MDHEN and CDR2 SYDVKM come from the germline V gene. Deletions cut 3 bases from V and 5 bases from J, with 7 bases between. The CDR3 DNA sequence: TGTGCCAGCAGTTTCTTCGGTACTGAAGCTTTCTTT. It yields the protein CASSFFGTEAFF.

In this sample, this clone turned up once. J is TRBJ2-3 and V is TRBV7-2; perhaps TRBD2 as D (6 bases). Trimming cost V 6 bases and J 3 bases, with 19 bases left between them. There are 16 residues in the CDR3. Germline V gives CDR1 SGHTA, CDR2 FQGNSA. CDR3 amino acids: CASREPGRDFTDTQYF. Written as DNA, the CDR3 is TGTGCCAGCAGAGAACCCGGGCGGGATTTTACAGATACGCAGTATTTT.